Reported below is one T cell receptor (beta chain). The antigen remains undetermined. This sample stems from a study of cytomegalovirus exposure and HLA in healthy donors. Overall study: Out of around 360 genotyped donors, about 81% belonged to the Caucasian-associated ancestry cluster. Study-wide results and caveats: Later on, analysis showed that most CMV-associated TCR beta chains appeared to be HLA-restricted. A later analysis revealed that TCR association rates differed between HLA loci, peaking at DRB1 and bottoming out at HLA-C.

PCR amplification relied on 60 Vbeta primers (plus 13 Jbeta primers). In the authors' workflow: Later reanalysis found about 80 million unique TCR beta chains, around 10 million of them shared. Assay: immunoSEQ multiplex PCR; the TCRdb copy retains only in-frame clones and omits some. V, J and clone size are those of that table, while D and trimming were read from the DNA. The listing records 150,000 or so clones. Germline V gene data show CDR1 as GTSNPN and CDR2 as SVGIG (reference sequence). Trimming took off 7 bases at V and 7 bases at J, with 11 bases between the two ends. The CDR3 is made up of 12 amino acids.

The TCR originated in a woman in her forties or fifties in good health and CMV-seronegative. Sequenced: PBMCs. The chain is built from TRBV30 and TRBJ1-6; D gene ambiguous. CDR3 sequence reads: CASQVNNSPLHF. The CDR3, as DNA: TGTGCCTCCCAGGTGAACAATTCACCCCTCCACTTT.